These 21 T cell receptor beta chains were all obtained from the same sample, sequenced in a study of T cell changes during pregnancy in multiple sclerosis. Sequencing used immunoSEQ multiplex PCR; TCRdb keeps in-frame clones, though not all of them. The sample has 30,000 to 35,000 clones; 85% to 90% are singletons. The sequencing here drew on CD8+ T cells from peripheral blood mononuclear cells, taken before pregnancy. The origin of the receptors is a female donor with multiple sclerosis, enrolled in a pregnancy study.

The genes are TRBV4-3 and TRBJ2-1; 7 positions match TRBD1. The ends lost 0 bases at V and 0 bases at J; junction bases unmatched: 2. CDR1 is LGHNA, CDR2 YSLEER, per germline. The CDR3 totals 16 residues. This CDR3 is CASSQDPGGSYNEQFF. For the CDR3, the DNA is TGCGCCAGCAGCCAAGATCCAGGGGGCTCCTACAATGAGCAGTTCTTC.

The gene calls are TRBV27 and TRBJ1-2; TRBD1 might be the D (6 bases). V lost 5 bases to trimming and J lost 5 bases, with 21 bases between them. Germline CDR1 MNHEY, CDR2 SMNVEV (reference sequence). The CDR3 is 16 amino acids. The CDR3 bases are TGTGCCAGCAGTCCCTCACAGGGTGAAGAAGCTTATGGCTACACCTTC. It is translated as CASSPSQGEEAYGYTF.

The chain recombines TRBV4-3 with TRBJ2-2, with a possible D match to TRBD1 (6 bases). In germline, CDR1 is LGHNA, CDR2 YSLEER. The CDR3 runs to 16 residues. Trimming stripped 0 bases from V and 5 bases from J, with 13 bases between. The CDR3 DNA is TGCGCCAGCAGCCAAGACAGGGGAAGAAGTACCGGGGAGCTGTTTTTT. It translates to CASSQDRGRSTGELFF.

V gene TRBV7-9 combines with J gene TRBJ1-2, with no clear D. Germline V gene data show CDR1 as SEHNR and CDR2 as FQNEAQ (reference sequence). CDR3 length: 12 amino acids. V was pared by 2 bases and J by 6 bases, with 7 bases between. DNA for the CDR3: TGTGCCAGCAGCTTACCCCCAGATGGCTACACCTTC. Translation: CASSLPPDGYTF.

Written as DNA, the CDR3 is TGCGCCAGCAGTATGGGAGACACCGGGGAGCTGTTTTTT. Translating gives CASSMGDTGELFF. The rearrangement uses TRBV5-1 and TRBJ2-2; possible D gene TRBD2, 5 bases. V was cut by 5 bases and J by 3 bases, with 8 bases left in between. Germline-derived CDR1 and CDR2 are SGHRS and YFSETQ. This CDR3 is 13 amino acids long. Looking up the rest from reference TRBV5-1 and TRBJ2-2 gives the full variable domain: KAGVTQTPRYLIKTRGQQVTLSCSPISGHRSVSWYQQTPGQGLQFLFEYFSETQRNKGNFPGRFSGRQFSNSRSEMNVSTLELGDSALYLCASSMGDTGELFFGEGSRLTVL.

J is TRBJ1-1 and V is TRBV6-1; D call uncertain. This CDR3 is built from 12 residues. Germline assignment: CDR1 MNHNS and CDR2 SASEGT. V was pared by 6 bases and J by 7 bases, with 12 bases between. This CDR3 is CASSPGWVEAFF. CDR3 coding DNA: TGTGCCAGCAGCCCAGGTTGGGTTGAAGCTTTCTTT.

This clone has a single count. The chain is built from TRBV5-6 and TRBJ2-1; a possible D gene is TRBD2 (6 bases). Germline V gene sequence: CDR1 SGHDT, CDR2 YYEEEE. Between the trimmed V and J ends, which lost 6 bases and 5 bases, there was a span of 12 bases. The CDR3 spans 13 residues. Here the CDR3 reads CASTSPGDNEQFF. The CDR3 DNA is TGTGCCAGCACATCTCCGGGGGACAATGAGCAGTTCTTC.

As DNA, the CDR3 is TGTGCCAGCAGCCGGGACAAAGGAGAAAAACTGTTTTTT. This codes for CASSRDKGEKLFF. The chain has TRBV6-5 and TRBJ1-4; tentatively, D is TRBD1 (6 bases). This CDR3 comprises 13 residues. The germline V gene has CDR1 MNHEY and CDR2 SVGAGI. V was pared by 6 bases and J by 8 bases, with 13 bases between.

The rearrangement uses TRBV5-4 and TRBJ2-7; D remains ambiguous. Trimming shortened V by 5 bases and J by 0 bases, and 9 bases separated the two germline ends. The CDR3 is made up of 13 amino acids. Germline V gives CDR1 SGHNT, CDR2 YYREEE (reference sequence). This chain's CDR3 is CASSGPISYEQYF. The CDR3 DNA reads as TGTGCCAGCAGTGGGCCAATCTCCTACGAGCAGTACTTC.

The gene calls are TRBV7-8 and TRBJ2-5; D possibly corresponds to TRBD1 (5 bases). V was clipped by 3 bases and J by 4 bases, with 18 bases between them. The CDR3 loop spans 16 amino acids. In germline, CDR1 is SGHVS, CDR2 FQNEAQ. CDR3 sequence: CASSFAPEGVGETQYF. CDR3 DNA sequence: TGTGCCAGCAGCTTCGCTCCGGAAGGGGTGGGAGAGACCCAGTACTTC.

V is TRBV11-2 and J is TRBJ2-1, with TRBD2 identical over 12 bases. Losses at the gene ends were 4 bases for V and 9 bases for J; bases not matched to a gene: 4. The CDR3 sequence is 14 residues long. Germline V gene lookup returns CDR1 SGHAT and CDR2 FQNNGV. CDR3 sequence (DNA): TGTGCCAGCAGCTATCTAGCGGGGGGGCGTGAGCAGTTCTTC. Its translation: CASSYLAGGREQFF. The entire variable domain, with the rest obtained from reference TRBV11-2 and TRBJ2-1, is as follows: EAGVAQSPRYKIIEKRQSVAFWCNPISGHATLYWYQQILGQGPKLLIQFQNNGVVDDSQLPKDRFSAERLKGVDSTLKIQPAKLEDSAVYLCASSYLAGGREQFFGPGTRLTVL.

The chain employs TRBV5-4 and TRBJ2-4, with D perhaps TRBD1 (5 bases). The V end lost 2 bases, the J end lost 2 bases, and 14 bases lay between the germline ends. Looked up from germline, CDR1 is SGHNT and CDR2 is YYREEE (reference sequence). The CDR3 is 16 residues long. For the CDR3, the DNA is TGTGCCAGCAGCTTTGGCAGGGTCACGTCCAAAAACATTCAGTACTTC. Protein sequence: CASSFGRVTSKNIQYF.

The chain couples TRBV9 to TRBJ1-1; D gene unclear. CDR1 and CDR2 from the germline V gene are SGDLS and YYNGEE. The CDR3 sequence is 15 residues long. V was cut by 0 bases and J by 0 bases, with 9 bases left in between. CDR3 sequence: CASSVVGGMNTEAFF. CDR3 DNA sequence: TGTGCCAGCAGCGTAGTTGGAGGGATGAACACTGAAGCTTTCTTT.

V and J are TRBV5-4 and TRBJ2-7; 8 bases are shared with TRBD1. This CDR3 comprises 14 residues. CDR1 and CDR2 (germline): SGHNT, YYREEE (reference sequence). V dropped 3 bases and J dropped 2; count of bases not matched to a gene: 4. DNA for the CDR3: TGTGCCAGCAGCTGGGACAGGAACACCTACGAGCAGTACTTC. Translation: CASSWDRNTYEQYF.

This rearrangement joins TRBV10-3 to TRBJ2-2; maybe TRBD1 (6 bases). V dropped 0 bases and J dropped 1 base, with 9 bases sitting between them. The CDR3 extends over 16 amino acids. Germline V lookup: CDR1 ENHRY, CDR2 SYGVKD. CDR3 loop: CAISESGHENTGELFF. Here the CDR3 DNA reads TGTGCCATCAGTGAGTCGGGACACGAGAACACCGGGGAGCTGTTTTTT.

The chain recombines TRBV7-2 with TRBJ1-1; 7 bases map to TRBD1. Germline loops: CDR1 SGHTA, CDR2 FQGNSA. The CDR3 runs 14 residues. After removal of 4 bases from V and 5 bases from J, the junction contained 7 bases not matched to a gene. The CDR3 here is CASSSEGAWTEAFF. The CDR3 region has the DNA TGTGCCAGCAGCTCGGAGGGGGCTTGGACTGAAGCTTTCTTT.

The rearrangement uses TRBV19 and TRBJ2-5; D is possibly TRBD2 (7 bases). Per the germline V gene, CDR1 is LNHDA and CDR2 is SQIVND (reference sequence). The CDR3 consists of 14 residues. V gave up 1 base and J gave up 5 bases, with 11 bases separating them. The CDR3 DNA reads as TGTGCCAGTAGTATAGCGGGGGGCTGGGAGACCCAGTACTTC. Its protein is CASSIAGGWETQYF.

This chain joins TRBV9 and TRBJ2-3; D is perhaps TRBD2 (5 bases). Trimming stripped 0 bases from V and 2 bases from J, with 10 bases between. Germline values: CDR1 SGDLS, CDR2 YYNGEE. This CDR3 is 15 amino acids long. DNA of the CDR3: TGTGCCAGCAGCGTAGTCGGGGAGATCACAGATACGCAGTATTTT. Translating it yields CASSVVGEITDTQYF. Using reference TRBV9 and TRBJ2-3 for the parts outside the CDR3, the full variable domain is DSGVTQTPKHLITATGQRVTLRCSPRSGDLSVYWYQQSLDQGLQFLIQYYNGEERAKGNILERFSAQQFPDLHSELNLSSLELGDSALYFCASSVVGEITDTQYFGPGTRLTVL.

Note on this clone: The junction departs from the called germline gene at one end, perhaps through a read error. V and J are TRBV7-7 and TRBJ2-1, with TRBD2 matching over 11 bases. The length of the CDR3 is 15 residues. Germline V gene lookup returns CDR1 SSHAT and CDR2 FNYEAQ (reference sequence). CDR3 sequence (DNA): TGTGCTAGCAGCTTACTAGCGGGGGCCCTTGATGAGCAGTTCTTC. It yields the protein CASSLLAGALDEQFF.

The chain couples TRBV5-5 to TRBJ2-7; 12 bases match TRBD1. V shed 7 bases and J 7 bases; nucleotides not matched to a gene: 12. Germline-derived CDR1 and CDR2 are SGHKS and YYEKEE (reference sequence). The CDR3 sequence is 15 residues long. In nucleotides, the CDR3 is TGTGCCAGCCAAACCCCGGGACAGGGGGCGAATGAGCAGTACTTC. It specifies CASQTPGQGANEQYF.

The CDR3 reads CASSGTGEWDYGYTF. The CDR3 coding sequence is TGTGCCAGCAGTGGCACAGGGGAGTGGGACTATGGCTACACCTTC. The chain combines TRBV2 with TRBJ1-2; TRBD1 aligns across 7 bases. The junction had 8 bases not matched to a gene; V was cut back by 4 bases and J by 3 bases. CDR3 size: 15 residues. Germline CDR1 and CDR2: SNHLY and FYNNEI.